A selection of T cell receptor beta chains follows, all from one sample in a study of blood T cell repertoires in COVID-19. Profiled with immunoSEQ multiplex PCR; TCRdb holds only in-frame clones, not every one. The table shows about 270,000 clones, with roughly 80% occurring only once. What was sequenced was peripheral blood. These receptor sequences come from a human donor with COVID-19, enrolled during active disease. The donor label of this sample is uncertain. Both conserved end residues are part of each CDR3. D genes are given only for firm matches. Size is stated for part of the rows, as once, few or many counts, or as a class when the clone is expanded.

-,TRBD2,TRBV5-1,TRBJ2-1,TGCGCCAGCAGTGCCGGACTAGCGGGATCTGAGGGTGAGCAGTTCTTC,CASSAGLAGSEGEQFF
-,-,TRBV6-6,TRBJ1-2,TGTGCCAGCAGTTACGTTGGACAGAATGGCTACACCTTC,CASSYVGQNGYTF
few,-,TRBV5-8,TRBJ1-5,TGTGCCAGCAGCTTGGCTCCGGGTTATAGCAATCAGCCCCAGCATTTT,CASSLAPGYSNQPQHF
once,-,TRBV7-9,TRBJ2-3,TGTGCCAGCAGTTCAAATATGGACGGGGCAGATACGCAGTATTTT,CASSSNMDGADTQYF
-,-,TRBV5-1,TRBJ2-7,TGCGCCAGCAGCTTGGCCGGACAGTCCTCCTACGAGCAGTACTTC,CASSLAGQSSYEQYF
-,TRBD2,TRBV7-9,TRBJ2-3,TGTGCCAGCAGCCACACTAGCGGGAACACAGATACGCAGTATTTT,CASSHTSGNTDTQYF
-,TRBD1,TRBV20-1,TRBJ1-2,TGCAGTGCGACAGGGGAAAATGGCTACACCTTC,CSATGENGYTF
-,-,TRBV10-3,TRBJ2-1,TGTGCCATCAGTGACCCACCGGTGGCGGGCCCTAGCTCCTACAATGAGCAGTTCTTC,CAISDPPVAGPSSYNEQFF
few,TRBD1,TRBV14,TRBJ1-6,TGTGCCAGCAGCCTGACAGGGATTAATTCACCCCTCCACTTT,CASSLTGINSPLHF
-,-,TRBV6-1,TRBJ2-1,TGTGCCAGCAGTGAAACGCAGTTAGCTCGTCAGTTCTTC,CASSETQLARQFF
once,TRBD1,TRBV5-8,TRBJ1-1,TGTGCCAGCAGTCAAGGGACAGGGTCCACTGAAGCTTTCTTT,CASSQGTGSTEAFF
-,-,TRBV19,TRBJ1-5,TGTGCCAGTAGTTTGGGGGGGGATCAGCCCCAGCATTTT,CASSLGGDQPQHF
-,-,TRBV27,TRBJ1-4,TGTGCCAGCAGTTTATTCCGGTTAGGGGGGGATGAAAAACTGTTTTTT,CASSLFRLGGDEKLFF
-,-,TRBV2,TRBJ2-1,TGTGCCAGCAGTGAAGAAGTTGGGCATGAGCAGTTCTTC,CASSEEVGHEQFF
-,TRBD2,TRBV5-4,TRBJ2-5,TGTGCCAGCAGCTTGGGACTAGCGGGAGGGGAAGAGACCCAGTACTTC,CASSLGLAGGEETQYF
-,-,TRBV27,TRBJ2-3,TGTGCCAGCGGGCGACAGCCAACTAGCACAGATACGCAGTATTTT,CASGRQPTSTDTQYF
-,-,TRBV6-5,TRBJ2-7,TGTGCCAGCAGTTCCACCCCGGACACTTTCCACGAGCAGTACTTC,CASSSTPDTFHEQYF
-,TRBD1,TRBV29-1,TRBJ1-2,TGCAGCGGATACAGGGGTTATAACGATGGCTACACCTTC,CSGYRGYNDGYTF
-,-,TRBV19,TRBJ2-1,TGTGCCAGTAGCCGAGAACGTAATGCGGGACGGAATGAGCAGTTCTTC,CASSRERNAGRNEQFF
-,-,TRBV7-9,TRBJ2-1,TGTGCCAGCAGAACCCGGGACAATGAGCAGTTCTTC,CASRTRDNEQFF
-,TRBD1,TRBV28,TRBJ1-2,TGTGCCAGCAGACGTACAGGGGCTGGTGACTATGGCTACACCTTC,CASRRTGAGDYGYTF
few,-,TRBV28,TRBJ1-5,TGTGCCAGCAGCCTTACAGGGCGGGGGCAGCCCCAGCATTTT,CASSLTGRGQPQHF
once,-,TRBV5-1,TRBJ2-3,TGCGCCAGCAGCTTGGACGGAGTCCCTAGCACAGATACGCAGTATTTT,CASSLDGVPSTDTQYF
-,-,TRBV28,TRBJ1-2,TGTGCCAGCAGTTTACGTCCGGTATATGGCTACACCTTC,CASSLRPVYGYTF
-,-,TRBV19,TRBJ2-2,TGTGCCAGTAGCCACCTAGCCCTTTTCTCAGGGGCGAACACCGGGGAGCTGTTTTTT,CASSHLALFSGANTGELFF
-,TRBD2,TRBV28,TRBJ2-5,TGTGCCAGCAGTTCCCCGACTAGCGGGAGGGCGGAGACCCAGTACTTC,CASSSPTSGRAETQYF
-,TRBD2,TRBV5-1,TRBJ2-2,TGCGCCAGCAGCCTGGGACTAGCGGGAGTCGTATCGAACACCGGGGAGCTGTTTTTT,CASSLGLAGVVSNTGELFF
-,TRBD1,TRBV6-5,TRBJ2-4,TGTGCCAGCAAACAGGGGGGCCAGGGAAACATTCAGTACTTC,CASKQGGQGNIQYF
-,TRBD1,TRBV7-2,TRBJ1-3,TGTGCCAGCAGAACAACAGGGGGCTCTGGAAACACCATATATTTT,CASRTTGGSGNTIYF